One T cell receptor beta chain is described in this entry. Its antigen is as yet unknown. Germline V gives CDR1 SGHAT, CDR2 FQNNGV. Trimming left V 4 bases short and J 0 bases short, with 10 bases between. The length of the CDR3 is 15 residues. These data originate in a study of cytomegalovirus exposure and HLA in healthy donors. Looking at the study overall: When over 300 donors were genotyped, roughly 78% of them were found to fall in the Caucasian-associated ancestry cluster.

Study observations and caveats: Clonal expansion was found to be greater in HLA-associated TCR beta chains than in equally common others in a later analysis. The study recorded about 150 TCR beta chains that were cytomegalovirus-associated.

The PCR employed 60 Vbeta primers together with 13 Jbeta primers. Method: immunoSEQ multiplex PCR; TCRdb's copy keeps in-frame clones and lacks some. The sample yields about 100,000 clones, 75% to 80% seen once. This chain links TRBV11-2 with TRBJ1-3; D uncertain. The TCR comes from a man in his 60s in good health and CMV-seropositive. The sequenced sample consisted of PBMCs. CDR3 residues: CASSSRGFSGNTIYF. CDR3 nucleotides: TGTGCCAGCAGCTCAAGAGGGTTCTCTGGAAACACCATATATTTT.